Given below is one T cell receptor beta chain in context. Assay used: immunoSEQ multiplex PCR; TCRdb lists only in-frame clones, some missing. Of 60,000 to 90,000 clones listed, 89% were seen once; the top ten hold 1.9%. This sample is part of a study of T cell changes during pregnancy in multiple sclerosis. Trimming left V 4 bases short and J 9 bases short, with 17 bases between. CDR3 size: 14 residues. CDR1 and CDR2 from the germline V gene are SGHRS and YFSETQ. Sequenced here: peripheral blood, sampled before pregnancy. The J gene is TRBJ2-1, the V gene TRBV5-1, with D possibly being TRBD2 (7 bases). The TCR sequence derives from a female donor with multiple sclerosis, enrolled in a pregnancy study. CDR3 protein: CASSLWGGRGEQFF. DNA of the CDR3: TGCGCCAGCAGCCTGTGGGGGGGCCGGGGTGAGCAGTTCTTC.